There are many counts of the clone carrying this T cell receptor beta chain. Patients with uncontrolled infections, other autoimmune diseases, pregnancy or lactation were excluded. The PBMCs studied were ones that came from approximately 9.9 ml fresh peripheral blood. This sample is drawn from a study of T cells in Graves' hyperthyroidism and ophthalmopathy. Study details: Peripheral blood collection took place at initial diagnosis, before any treatment.

Trimming shortened V by 6 bases and J by 4 bases, and 9 bases separated the two germline ends. The CDR3 has 12 amino acids. Germline V lookup: CDR1 SGHTA, CDR2 FQGNSA. RNA transcripts were the template for amplifying TCR beta CDR3 regions. The HTBI primer set drove a first-round RT-PCR of the TCR CDR3. TCRdb itself ran the multiplex PCR reads through MiXCR, one entry per CDR3 protein. The sample shows 460,000 or so distinct CDR3 sequences, approximately 14% of them seen only once. The chain is built from TRBV7-2 and TRBJ1-2, with D possibly matching TRBD1 (5 bases). The receptor's source is a woman aged 18-29 years with Graves' hyperthyroidism. The material sequenced was blood. CDR3 residues: CASRPQGYGYTF. CDR3 DNA sequence: TGTGCCAGCAGACCCCAGGGCTATGGCTACACCTTC.